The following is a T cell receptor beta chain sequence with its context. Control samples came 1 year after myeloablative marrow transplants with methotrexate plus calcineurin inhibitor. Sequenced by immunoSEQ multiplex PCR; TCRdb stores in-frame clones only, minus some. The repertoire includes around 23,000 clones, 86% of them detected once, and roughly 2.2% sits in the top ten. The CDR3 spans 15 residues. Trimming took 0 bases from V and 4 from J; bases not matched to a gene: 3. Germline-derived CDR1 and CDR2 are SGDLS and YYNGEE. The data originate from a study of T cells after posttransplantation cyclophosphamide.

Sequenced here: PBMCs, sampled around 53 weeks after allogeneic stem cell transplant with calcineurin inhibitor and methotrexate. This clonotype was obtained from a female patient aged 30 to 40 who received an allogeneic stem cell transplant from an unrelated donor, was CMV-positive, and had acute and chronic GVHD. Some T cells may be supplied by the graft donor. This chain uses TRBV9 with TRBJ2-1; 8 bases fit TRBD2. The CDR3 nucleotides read TGTGCCAGCAGCGTAGGGCTAGCGGGTTACAATGAGCAGTTCTTC. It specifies CASSVGLAGYNEQFF.